This record looks at one TCR beta chain sequence and its context. What it recognizes is unknown. The assay was immunoSEQ multiplex PCR, and TCRdb's table has in-frame clones only and misses some. The sample holds fewer than 6,500 clones, roughly two thirds seen once. Deletions cut 2 bases from V and 7 bases from J, with 15 bases between. In germline, CDR1 is GTSNPN, CDR2 SVGIG (reference sequence). The CDR3 has 14 amino acids. The data originate from a study of radiation and T cells in renal cell carcinoma. Treatment given: treatment-naive control, cytoreductive nephrectomy. Control samples are tumors resected by cytoreductive nephrectomy without prior radiation. The tumor was a clear cell renal cell carcinoma. Findings of the study overall: Compared with controls, irradiated tumors had more, larger dominant CDR3 motifs. In nephrectomy-only tumors, top 100 clonotypes averaged roughly 43%, versus around 50% irradiated.

The sequencing used tumor tissue, collected from a patient whose treatment was nephrectomy without radiotherapy. This receptor was taken from a human donor with renal cell carcinoma. The gene calls are TRBV30 and TRBJ2-1; D assignment may be TRBD1 or TRBD2 (7 bases each). The CDR3 nucleotides read TGTGCCTGGAGTCTTCAGGGGGGGTGGAATGAGCAGTTCTTC. As protein: CAWSLQGGWNEQFF.